Listed here are 27 T cell receptor beta chains from one sample, sequenced in a study of shared clonotypes between healthy human individuals. TCRdb's copy holds only in-frame clones and misses some; the assay was immunoSEQ multiplex PCR. The sample shows under 1,100,000 clones, 70% to 80% of them seen only once. The sequenced sample was memory CD4+ T cells from PBMCs. Subset meaning: CD45RA-negative fraction. All receptors come from a man aged 18 to 29 in good health. Some clones in this sample may be carry-over from other donors' samples.

The CDR3 bases are TGTGCCAGCAGCTTTAATGGACTAGCTCTCGATGAGCAGTTCTTC. Its translation is CASSFNGLALDEQFF. V and J are TRBV7-8 and TRBJ2-1; 8 positions match TRBD2. The V and J ends lost 3 bases and 8 bases, in that order; junction bases with no gene match: 9. CDR3 length: 15 residues. CDR1 SGHVS and CDR2 FQNEAQ come from the germline V gene.

V is TRBV13 and J is TRBJ2-3, with 10 bases fitting TRBD2. This CDR3 comprises 17 residues. Germline trimming cut 5 bases from V and 0 bases from J; bases unmatched to any gene: 8. Germline V gene data show CDR1 as PRHDT and CDR2 as FYEKMQ (reference sequence). The CDR3 bases are TGTGCCAGCAGCCCTAGCGGGGGCCGCACTAGCACAGATACGCAGTATTTT. It is translated as CASSPSGGRTSTDTQYF.

In regard to this clone: This sample includes further DNA sequences coding for the same CDR3. The genes are TRBV9 and TRBJ1-1, with D possibly being TRBD1 (5 bases). Germline V CDR1 and CDR2: SGDLS, YYNGEE. Trimming removed 1 base from V and 1 base from J, with 8 bases in between. This CDR3 has 14 residues. The CDR3 sequence: CASSVQGSNTEAFF. In DNA, the CDR3 is TGTGCCAGCAGCGTACAGGGTTCGAACACTGAAGCTTTCTTT.

The genes are TRBV6-5 and TRBJ2-7; 7 bases fit TRBD2. CDR3 length equals 15 residues. J was trimmed by 2 bases and V by 1 base; bases with no gene match: 5. Germline V gives CDR1 MNHEY, CDR2 SVGAGI. Here the CDR3 reads CASSYFLADAYEQYF. CDR3 in DNA: TGTGCCAGCAGTTACTTCCTAGCGGATGCCTACGAGCAGTACTTC.

V and J are TRBV7-3 and TRBJ1-1; D remains unclear. CDR3 length: 13 residues. Per the germline V gene, CDR1 is SGHTA and CDR2 is FQGTGA. The V end was cut by 4 bases, the J end by 4 bases, with 10 bases between. The CDR3 reads CASSWARGTEAFF. CDR3 sequence (DNA): TGTGCCAGCAGCTGGGCTCGGGGCACTGAAGCTTTCTTT.

The chain uses TRBV29-1 and TRBJ2-1; 9 nucleotides line up with TRBD2. The CDR3 runs 16 residues. Germline CDR1 SQVTM, CDR2 ANQGSEA. Trimming removed 2 bases from V and 2 bases from J; junction bases left unmatched: 7. The CDR3 region is CSVERREGPPYNEQFF. The DNA of the CDR3 is TGCAGCGTTGAAAGGCGGGAGGGCCCCCCCTACAATGAGCAGTTCTTC.

The chain couples TRBV23-1 to TRBJ1-5, with 7 positions matching TRBD1. TRBV23-1 is designated an ORF whose function remains uncertain. The junction had 10 bases not matched to a gene; V was cut back by 10 bases and J by 1 base. CDR3 length: 15 residues. The DNA of the CDR3 is TGCGCCACCTCTGACAGGGTCTTGAGCAATCAGCCCCAGCATTTT. Translation: CATSDRVLSNQPQHF.

The chain carries TRBV5-1 and TRBJ2-7; D gene unclear. The CDR3 totals 11 residues. Germline V gene data show CDR1 as SGHRS and CDR2 as YFSETQ. Trimming removed 1 base at V and 7 bases at J, with 6 bases between. CDR3 sequence: CASSLYEEQYF. The CDR3 DNA is TGCGCCAGCAGCTTGTACGAGGAGCAGTACTTC.

V gene TRBV5-1 combines with J gene TRBJ2-7; 7 bases are shared with TRBD2. The CDR3 has 15 amino acids. Trimming removed 2 bases from V and 6 bases from J; junction bases left unmatched: 11. Germline CDR1 reads SGHRS; CDR2 reads YFSETQ. The DNA of the CDR3 is TGCGCCAGCAGCTTCGGGAGGACCCTCCCTCTCGAGCAGTACTTC. Translated, it gives CASSFGRTLPLEQYF.

The V gene is TRBV6-1, the J gene TRBJ1-1, with a weak D call TRBD1 (6 bases). Germline values: CDR1 MNHNS, CDR2 SASEGT. The CDR3 consists of 13 residues. V lost 3 bases, J lost 11 bases, and 16 bases lay in between. DNA of the CDR3: TGTGCCAGCAGTGAGAGGACAGCCCGTACGGCTTTCTTT. Translation gives CASSERTARTAFF.

The rearrangement links TRBV6-6 to TRBJ1-5, with D unresolved. Germline V gene sequence: CDR1 MNHNY, CDR2 SVGAGI (reference sequence). Trimming pared 6 bases from V and 0 bases from J, leaving 15 bases between. This CDR3 has 16 residues. The CDR3 nucleotides read TGTGCCAGCAGCTACGCGCGGGATTATAGCAATCAGCCCCAGCATTTT. As protein: CASSYARDYSNQPQHF.

This clone was observed at least ten times. The chain carries TRBV5-1 and TRBJ2-7; weak D call: TRBD2 (5 bases). Trimming left V 0 bases short and J 9 bases short, with 16 bases between. The CDR3 runs 14 residues. From germline, CDR1 is SGHRS and CDR2 YFSETQ. CDR3 residues: CASSLESFGGPQYF. In DNA, the CDR3 is TGCGCCAGCAGCTTGGAATCATTTGGAGGCCCGCAGTACTTC.

This clone was detected a few times. In nucleotides, the CDR3 is TGTGCCAGTATTCCCGGAGCGGGGACCCCCGTCGGGGAGCTGTTTTTT. Its protein product is CASIPGAGTPVGELFF. This chain links TRBV2 with TRBJ2-2; 7 bases map to TRBD2. With V trimmed by 9 bases and J by 7 bases, 17 bases remained unmatched. Germline assignment: CDR1 SNHLY and CDR2 FYNNEI. This CDR3 is built from 16 residues.

J is TRBJ2-2 and V is TRBV21-1; the tabulated D call, TRBD1, remains unverified against the DNA. TRBV21-1 is a listed pseudogene. The CDR3 has 18 amino acids. The CDR3 DNA is TGTGCCAGCAGCAAACTCGTCAGGCAAGAAGAGAACACCGGGGAGCTGTTTTTT. Translating gives CASSKLVRQEENTGELFF.

This clone has just a few counts. The genes are TRBV2 and TRBJ2-1, with D maybe TRBD2 (6 bases). Germline assignment: CDR1 SNHLY and CDR2 FYNNEI. V lost 4 bases and J lost 2, with 12 bases in between. The CDR3 is made up of 15 amino acids. The CDR3 sequence is CASSVQAGPYNEQFF. The CDR3 DNA reads TGTGCCAGCAGTGTACAGGCGGGACCCTACAATGAGCAGTTCTTC.

The DNA for the CDR3 is TGTGCCAGCCGAGATTCCGGGACTAGCGGGTTCCAAGAGACCCAGTACTTC. Protein: CASRDSGTSGFQETQYF. The chain uses TRBV19 and TRBJ2-5; 12 nucleotides match TRBD2. The CDR3 loop spans 17 amino acids. V shed 9 bases and J 1 base; nucleotides not matched to a gene: 12. Germline V gene lookup returns CDR1 LNHDA and CDR2 SQIVND (reference sequence).

This chain links TRBV27 with TRBJ2-2; TRBD1 is a possible D gene (6 bases). Trimming stripped 3 bases from V and 0 bases from J, with 11 bases between. Germline CDR1 and CDR2: MNHEY and SMNVEV (reference sequence). This CDR3 is built from 16 residues. The CDR3 DNA reads TGTGCCAGCAGTTTTCAGGGGCCAGCGAACACCGGGGAGCTGTTTTTT. Encoded protein: CASSFQGPANTGELFF.

This clone came up a few times. The gene calls are TRBV6-1 and TRBJ2-7; 13 bases are shared with TRBD2. V lost 6 bases and J lost 3; bases outside the gene matches: 2. Germline assignment: CDR1 MNHNS and CDR2 SASEGT. The CDR3 has 14 residues. The CDR3 sequence is CASSGLAGVYEQYF. CDR3 nucleotide sequence: TGTGCCAGCAGCGGACTAGCGGGAGTCTACGAGCAGTACTTC.

The chain joins TRBV10-3 to TRBJ2-7, with D perhaps TRBD2 (5 bases). In germline, CDR1 is ENHRY, CDR2 SYGVKD. CDR3 length: 12 amino acids. Trimming took 9 bases from V and 0 from J, leaving 9 bases between them. This CDR3 reads CAIRGSSYEQYF. CDR3 bases: TGTGCCATACGTGGGAGCTCCTACGAGCAGTACTTC.

J is TRBJ1-2 and V is TRBV11-1; D uncertain. Germline V lookup: CDR1 SGHAT, CDR2 FQDESV (reference sequence). Trimming removed 3 bases at V and 7 bases at J, with 15 bases between. The CDR3 runs 14 residues. The CDR3 region has the DNA TGTGCCAGCAGCTTTCCACTCTCCGCTTCTGGCTACACCTTC. It translates to CASSFPLSASGYTF.

Written as DNA, the CDR3 is TGTGCCAGCAGCAACGTGCCAGATACGCAGTATTTT. It codes for CASSNVPDTQYF. The chain uses TRBV5-4 and TRBJ2-3; no definite D call. This CDR3 has 12 residues. CDR1 and CDR2 from the germline V gene are SGHNT and YYREEE (reference sequence). V was trimmed by 4 bases and J by 4 bases, leaving 7 bases between them.

The V call is TRBV5-4, the J call TRBJ2-2, with 8 positions matching TRBD1. The V gene's germline CDR1 is SGHNT and CDR2 YYREEE (reference sequence). The CDR3 length is 16 residues. V gave up 4 bases and J gave up 3 bases; unmatched junction bases: 8. The CDR3 protein is CASSTQGGADTGELFF. For the CDR3, the DNA is TGTGCCAGCAGCACACAGGGGGGAGCGGACACCGGGGAGCTGTTTTTT.

The chain joins TRBV30 to TRBJ2-3, with unresolved D. Germline CDR1 is GTSNPN and CDR2 is SVGIG (reference sequence). The CDR3 has 12 residues. Trimming shortened V by 1 base and J by 6 bases, and 8 bases separated the two germline ends. The CDR3: CAWSEGIDTQYF. Written as DNA, the CDR3 is TGTGCCTGGAGTGAAGGGATTGATACGCAGTATTTT.

The rearrangement links TRBV5-6 to TRBJ2-2, with D maybe TRBD2 (6 bases). Trimming cost V 4 bases and J 5 bases, with 9 bases left between them. There are 13 residues in the CDR3. Germline V CDR1 and CDR2: SGHDT, YYEEEE. The CDR3 region has the DNA TGTGCCAGCAGCCTAGCGAGGACCGGGGAGCTGTTTTTT. It yields the protein CASSLARTGELFF. Together with reference TRBV5-6 and TRBJ2-2, the CDR3 gives the full variable domain: DAGVTQSPTHLIKTRGQQVTLRCSPKSGHDTVSWYQQALGQGPQFIFQYYEEEERQRGNFPDRFSGHQFPNYSSELNVNALLLGDSALYLCASSLARTGELFFGEGSRLTVL.

This clone has a handful of counts. V is TRBV28 and J is TRBJ1-1; D is ambiguous. V dropped 7 bases and J dropped 2 bases, with 8 bases sitting between them. CDR1 MDHEN and CDR2 SYDVKM come from the germline V gene. The CDR3 consists of 12 residues. The CDR3 DNA sequence: TGTGCCAGCAACCTGCTAAACACTGAAGCTTTCTTT. Translating it yields CASNLLNTEAFF.

The chain joins TRBV29-1 to TRBJ2-7; 8 bases match TRBD1. Unmatched junction bases numbered 7, after V lost 7 bases and J lost 5 bases. CDR3 length: 12 residues. Germline V CDR1 and CDR2: SQVTM, ANQGSEA. CDR3 nucleotide sequence: TGCAGCGCCGGACAGGGCCACAACGAGCAGTACTTC. Its protein product is CSAGQGHNEQYF.

The J gene is TRBJ1-3, the V gene TRBV7-2, with a weak D call TRBD1 (5 bases). The V and J ends lost 5 bases and 8 bases respectively, with 19 bases between them. CDR1 and CDR2 (germline): SGHTA, FQGNSA. This CDR3 has 15 amino acids. For the CDR3, the DNA is TGTGCCAGCAGCCTACTGGTCGATGTGGGGGACACCATATATTTT. It codes for CASSLLVDVGDTIYF.